This T cell receptor (beta chain) was recorded in a study of cytomegalovirus exposure and HLA in healthy donors. Study-level results: One later analysis reportedly identified an Asian-associated ancestry cluster that showed fewer N-insertions than the roughly 670-donor mean. In vitro checks showed that three CMV-associated chains really do target CMV antigens. The study assumed roughly uniform donor sequencing depth for presence/absence analyses.

This clone was counted between two and nine times. Its target is not known. 13 Jbeta primers and 60 Vbeta primers were used for the PCR. Repertoires were generated with immunoSEQ multiplex PCR, while TCRdb's copy carries only in-frame clones and drops some. The sample contains 85,000 to 90,000 clones, around 85% of which appear only once. The CDR3 is 14 residues long. V shed 1 base and J shed 7 bases, with 10 bases lying between them. Germline V CDR1 and CDR2: WNHNN, SYGVQD (reference sequence). This TCR was recovered from a man in his forties in good health and CMV-seropositive. The chain employs TRBV10-1 and TRBJ2-2, with D unclear. Sequenced sample: PBMCs. CDR3 sequence (DNA): TGCGCCAGCAGTGAGTTGGCGGCCGGCGGGGAGCTGTTTTTT. Amino acid sequence: CASSELAAGGELFF.